Listed below are T cell receptor beta chains from one sample, sequenced in a study of blood T cells in healthy people across ages. Each CDR3 protein gets one entry after TCRdb re-called the 5' RACE reads with MiXCR. This table has 600,000 or so distinct CDR3 sequences, 25% to 30% appearing once. Sample: blood. These receptors came from a woman aged 80 or over in good health. Both conserved end residues are part of each CDR3. The order of the fields is J gene, V gene, D gene, clone size, CDR3 protein, CDR3 DNA. The D gene is left open where the match is weak. Size is omitted from some rows. Given values are once, few, many or a class for expanded clones.

j_gene: TRBJ1-1
v_gene: TRBV2
d_gene: TRBD1
abundance: many
CDR3aa: CASKAPTGGHTEAFF
CDR3nt: TGTGCCAGCAAGGCCCCGACAGGGGGCCACACTGAAGCTTTCTTT

j_gene: TRBJ1-2
v_gene: TRBV7-8
d_gene: NA
abundance: many
CDR3aa: CASSLGGGKSYTF
CDR3nt: TGTGCCAGCAGCTTAGGGGGTGGGAAGAGCTACACCTTC

j_gene: TRBJ2-5
v_gene: TRBV7-9
d_gene: NA
abundance: many
CDR3aa: CASSPAWGVRETQYF
CDR3nt: TGTGCCAGCAGCCCCGCTTGGGGGGTCAGGGAGACCCAGTACTTC

j_gene: TRBJ2-1
v_gene: TRBV7-2
d_gene: TRBD2
abundance: many
CDR3aa: CASSPEAGTGHEQFF
CDR3nt: TGTGCCAGCAGCCCAGAAGCGGGGACCGGCCATGAGCAGTTCTTC

j_gene: TRBJ2-1
v_gene: TRBV7-9
d_gene: TRBD2
abundance: many
CDR3aa: CASSSGTSGGGYNEQFF
CDR3nt: TGTGCCAGCAGCTCCGGGACTAGCGGGGGCGGGTACAATGAGCAGTTCTTC

j_gene: TRBJ2-1
v_gene: TRBV5-1
d_gene: TRBD2
abundance: many
CDR3aa: CASSLSGGANEQFF
CDR3nt: TGCGCCAGCAGCCTTAGCGGGGGGGCCAATGAGCAGTTCTTC

j_gene: TRBJ2-3
v_gene: TRBV11-2
d_gene: TRBD1
abundance: many
CDR3aa: CASSLGTGPGTDTQYF
CDR3nt: TGTGCCAGCAGCTTAGGGACAGGCCCAGGGACAGATACGCAGTATTTT

j_gene: TRBJ1-2
v_gene: TRBV29-1
d_gene: NA
abundance: NA
CDR3aa: CSVENRSYGYTF
CDR3nt: TGCAGCGTTGAAAACAGAAGCTATGGCTACACCTTC

j_gene: TRBJ2-7
v_gene: TRBV5-1
d_gene: TRBD1
abundance: many
CDR3aa: CASYTGTGVEQYF
CDR3nt: TGCGCCAGCTATACCGGGACAGGGGTCGAGCAGTACTTC

j_gene: TRBJ2-7
v_gene: TRBV9
d_gene: NA
abundance: many
CDR3aa: CASSVAGEKYEQYF
CDR3nt: TGTGCCAGCAGCGTAGCAGGGGAGAAATACGAGCAGTACTTC

j_gene: TRBJ2-5
v_gene: TRBV5-1
d_gene: TRBD2
abundance: NA
CDR3aa: CASSLDGLAPETQYF
CDR3nt: TGCGCCAGCAGCTTGGATGGACTAGCCCCGGAGACCCAGTACTTC

j_gene: TRBJ2-1
v_gene: TRBV20-1
d_gene: TRBD1
abundance: many
CDR3aa: CSALGQGVQLDEQFF
CDR3nt: TGCAGTGCGTTAGGGCAGGGGGTCCAGTTGGATGAGCAGTTCTTC

j_gene: TRBJ2-3
v_gene: TRBV6-2/TRBV6-3
d_gene: TRBD1
abundance: many
CDR3aa: CASERLTGGTDTQYF
CDR3nt: TGTGCCAGTGAACGACTTACAGGGGGCACAGATACGCAGTATTTT

j_gene: TRBJ2-1
v_gene: TRBV27
d_gene: TRBD1
abundance: many
CDR3aa: CASSTDRAGKNEQFF
CDR3nt: TGTGCCAGCAGTACAGACAGGGCCGGGAAGAATGAGCAGTTCTTC

j_gene: TRBJ2-2
v_gene: TRBV27
d_gene: NA
abundance: many
CDR3aa: CASNLGVGAGELFF
CDR3nt: TGTGCCAGCAACTTAGGGGTGGGGGCCGGGGAGCTGTTTTTT

j_gene: TRBJ1-5
v_gene: TRBV19
d_gene: NA
abundance: NA
CDR3aa: CGSSGNSNQPQHF
CDR3nt: TGTGGTTCGTCCGGCAATAGCAATCAGCCCCAGCATTTT

j_gene: TRBJ1-2
v_gene: TRBV30
d_gene: TRBD1
abundance: NA
CDR3aa: CAGTTGDYGYTF
CDR3nt: TGTGCCGGGACGACAGGGGACTATGGCTACACCTTC

j_gene: TRBJ2-5
v_gene: TRBV5-1
d_gene: NA
abundance: many
CDR3aa: CASRRGQRPETQYF
CDR3nt: TGCGCCAGCAGGAGAGGGCAGAGACCAGAGACCCAGTACTTC

j_gene: TRBJ2-7
v_gene: TRBV10-3
d_gene: NA
abundance: many
CDR3aa: CAISEGLRDWDGREQYF
CDR3nt: TGTGCCATCAGTGAGGGACTCAGGGACTGGGACGGGCGGGAGCAGTACTTC

j_gene: TRBJ2-7
v_gene: TRBV11-2
d_gene: TRBD2
abundance: few
CDR3aa: CASSSRRAGERFEQYF
CDR3nt: TGTGCCAGCAGCTCGAGACGCGCGGGGGAACGTTTCGAGCAGTACTTC

j_gene: TRBJ2-7
v_gene: TRBV6-1
d_gene: TRBD1
abundance: NA
CDR3aa: CASSATGGQYEQYF
CDR3nt: TGTGCCAGCAGTGCAACAGGGGGCCAGTACGAGCAGTACTTC

j_gene: TRBJ1-2
v_gene: TRBV28
d_gene: NA
abundance: many
CDR3aa: CASSFRGYYGYTF
CDR3nt: TGTGCCAGCAGTTTTCGGGGGTATTATGGCTACACCTTC

j_gene: TRBJ1-1
v_gene: TRBV3-1
d_gene: TRBD1
abundance: few
CDR3aa: CASSSRQGKAFF
CDR3nt: TGTGCCAGCAGCTCCCGACAGGGTAAGGCTTTCTTT

j_gene: TRBJ2-5
v_gene: TRBV7-6
d_gene: TRBD1
abundance: many
CDR3aa: CASSLARTGGETQYF
CDR3nt: TGTGCCAGCAGCTTAGCCCGGACAGGGGGTGAGACCCAGTACTTC

j_gene: TRBJ1-1
v_gene: TRBV6-1
d_gene: TRBD1
abundance: few
CDR3aa: CASTQGQLNTEAFF
CDR3nt: TGTGCCAGCACCCAGGGACAGTTGAACACTGAAGCTTTCTTT

j_gene: TRBJ1-6
v_gene: TRBV9
d_gene: NA
abundance: few
CDR3aa: CASSPRLGLDSPLHF
CDR3nt: TGTGCCAGCAGCCCCCGGTTAGGTCTGGACTCACCCCTCCACTTT

j_gene: TRBJ2-3
v_gene: TRBV2
d_gene: NA
abundance: many
CDR3aa: CASSELRTGTDTQYF
CDR3nt: TGTGCCAGCAGTGAACTACGGACAGGCACAGATACGCAGTATTTT

j_gene: TRBJ2-1
v_gene: TRBV20-1
d_gene: TRBD2
abundance: NA
CDR3aa: CSAGTSANNEQFF
CDR3nt: TGCAGTGCCGGGACTAGTGCTAACAATGAGCAGTTCTTC

j_gene: TRBJ2-1
v_gene: TRBV6-5
d_gene: TRBD1
abundance: NA
CDR3aa: CASSYDRGSNEQFF
CDR3nt: TGTGCCAGCAGCTATGACAGGGGCTCGAATGAGCAGTTCTTC

j_gene: TRBJ1-4
v_gene: TRBV20-1
d_gene: NA
abundance: many
CDR3aa: CSARRASNEKLFF
CDR3nt: TGCAGTGCTAGACGGGCGTCTAATGAAAAACTGTTTTTT

j_gene: TRBJ2-2
v_gene: TRBV4-2
d_gene: TRBD2
abundance: once
CDR3aa: CASSFPLLAGDNTGELFF
CDR3nt: TGTGCCAGCAGCTTTCCCCTACTAGCGGGGGACAACACCGGGGAGCTGTTTTTT

j_gene: TRBJ1-6
v_gene: TRBV4-3
d_gene: NA
abundance: NA
CDR3aa: CASSQGSRGGGNTPLHF
CDR3nt: TGCGCCAGCAGCCAGGGAAGCCGGGGGGGGGGCAATACACCCCTCCACTTT

j_gene: TRBJ1-2
v_gene: TRBV4-2
d_gene: NA
abundance: many
CDR3aa: CASTRTGNYGYTF
CDR3nt: TGTGCCAGCACCCGGACGGGTAACTATGGCTACACCTTC

j_gene: TRBJ2-1
v_gene: TRBV20-1
d_gene: NA
abundance: NA
CDR3aa: CSARGGTQFF
CDR3nt: TGCAGTGCCAGGGGGGGGACCCAGTTCTTC

j_gene: TRBJ2-1
v_gene: TRBV7-2
d_gene: TRBD2
abundance: NA
CDR3aa: CASSKGLAGDRNEQFF
CDR3nt: TGTGCCAGCAGCAAGGGACTAGCGGGAGATCGCAATGAGCAGTTCTTC

j_gene: TRBJ1-2
v_gene: TRBV2
d_gene: TRBD1
abundance: NA
CDR3aa: CASSISRQGKSYGYTF
CDR3nt: TGTGCCAGCAGTATATCTCGACAGGGGAAAAGCTATGGCTACACCTTC

j_gene: TRBJ2-7
v_gene: TRBV4-1
d_gene: NA
abundance: few
CDR3aa: CASSQAGTYYEQYF
CDR3nt: TGCGCCAGCAGCCAGGCCGGGACATATTACGAGCAGTACTTC

j_gene: TRBJ2-7
v_gene: TRBV3-1
d_gene: TRBD1
abundance: many
CDR3aa: CASSLQGARLDEQYF
CDR3nt: TGTGCCAGCAGCCTACAGGGGGCGCGGTTAGACGAGCAGTACTTC

j_gene: TRBJ2-5
v_gene: TRBV11-3
d_gene: TRBD2
abundance: many
CDR3aa: CASSLVPGGTQYF
CDR3nt: TGTGCCAGCAGCTTAGTCCCGGGGGGGACCCAGTACTTC

j_gene: TRBJ1-1
v_gene: TRBV28
d_gene: TRBD1
abundance: NA
CDR3aa: CASSLQGTVGAFF
CDR3nt: TGTGCCAGCAGTTTACAAGGGACAGTCGGAGCTTTCTTT

j_gene: TRBJ2-5
v_gene: TRBV11-2
d_gene: NA
abundance: NA
CDR3aa: CASSFYVQETQYF
CDR3nt: TGTGCCAGCAGCTTCTATGTCCAAGAGACCCAGTACTTC

j_gene: TRBJ2-7
v_gene: TRBV9
d_gene: NA
abundance: NA
CDR3aa: CASTPDSSYNEQYF
CDR3nt: TGTGCCAGCACCCCGGACTCGTCCTACAATGAGCAGTACTTC

j_gene: TRBJ2-1
v_gene: TRBV6-5
d_gene: TRBD1
abundance: many
CDR3aa: CASSYFVGDRGGEQFF
CDR3nt: TGTGCCAGCAGTTACTTCGTCGGCGACAGGGGTGGTGAGCAGTTCTTC

j_gene: TRBJ1-1
v_gene: TRBV11-2
d_gene: TRBD1
abundance: few
CDR3aa: CASSLDFDRDIAFF
CDR3nt: TGTGCCAGCAGCTTAGATTTTGACAGGGATATTGCTTTCTTT

j_gene: TRBJ1-1
v_gene: TRBV6-6
d_gene: NA
abundance: many
CDR3aa: CASRGGNTEAFF
CDR3nt: TGTGCCAGCAGAGGGGGGAACACTGAAGCTTTCTTT

j_gene: TRBJ2-5
v_gene: TRBV24-1
d_gene: NA
abundance: NA
CDR3aa: CATIPWFQETQYF
CDR3nt: TGTGCCACCATCCCCTGGTTTCAAGAGACCCAGTACTTC

j_gene: TRBJ2-7
v_gene: TRBV12-3/TRBV12-4
d_gene: NA
abundance: NA
CDR3aa: CASSLGTERYF
CDR3nt: TGTGCCAGCAGTTTGGGCACAGAGCGGTACTTC

j_gene: TRBJ2-1
v_gene: TRBV20-1
d_gene: TRBD1
abundance: many
CDR3aa: CSARVYSGTGGEQFF
CDR3nt: TGCAGTGCTAGAGTTTACTCCGGGACAGGGGGCGAGCAGTTCTTC

j_gene: TRBJ1-1
v_gene: TRBV29-1
d_gene: NA
abundance: NA
CDR3aa: CSVNSGSNTEAFF
CDR3nt: TGCAGCGTTAATTCGGGATCGAACACTGAAGCTTTCTTT

j_gene: TRBJ1-6
v_gene: TRBV5-1
d_gene: TRBD1
abundance: NA
CDR3aa: CASSRTLGGTVNSPLHF
CDR3nt: TGCGCCAGCAGCCGTACCTTAGGTGGGACAGTCAATTCACCCCTCCACTTT

j_gene: TRBJ1-1
v_gene: TRBV9
d_gene: NA
abundance: NA
CDR3aa: CASGLGRNTEAFF
CDR3nt: TGTGCCAGCGGTCTAGGGCGGAACACTGAAGCTTTCTTT

j_gene: TRBJ2-1
v_gene: TRBV5-1
d_gene: NA
abundance: NA
CDR3aa: CASSLTRNNEQFF
CDR3nt: TGCGCCAGCAGCTTAACCAGAAACAATGAGCAGTTCTTC

j_gene: TRBJ1-2
v_gene: TRBV5-5
d_gene: NA
abundance: few
CDR3aa: CASSPTLVPYSGYTF
CDR3nt: TGTGCCAGCAGCCCGACCCTGGTCCCCTATAGTGGCTACACCTTC

j_gene: TRBJ2-3
v_gene: TRBV20-1
d_gene: NA
abundance: few
CDR3aa: CSASYQDTQYF
CDR3nt: TGCAGTGCTTCCTACCAGGATACGCAGTATTTT

j_gene: TRBJ1-4
v_gene: TRBV20-1
d_gene: NA
abundance: few
CDR3aa: CSVPGKGNEKLFF
CDR3nt: TGCAGTGTCCCAGGGAAGGGGAATGAAAAACTGTTTTTT